This T cell receptor (beta chain) was captured by sequencing in a study of blood T cell repertoires in COVID-19. Overall study: PBMCs, B-cell-depleted T cells, or T cells were the source of the cDNA or gDNA that made up the material.

Methods used by the authors: Amplifying reference gene primers gave estimates of nucleated cell counts. The table came from immunoSEQ multiplex PCR; TCRdb's copy has only in-frame clones and leaves some out. The V and J calls and the clone size are those of that table, but D and trimming were determined from the DNA. The table records 300,000 to 450,000 clones, around 85% of them present only once. V was pared by 0 bases and J by 5 bases, with 10 bases between. CDR1 and CDR2 from the germline V gene are MGHDK and SYGVNS. The CDR3 contains 15 residues. This sequence was found in a woman aged 18-29 years with acute or convalescent COVID-19. The sequenced sample was peripheral blood. The chain employs TRBV25-1 and TRBJ2-2, with a tentative D call TRBD1 (6 bases). The CDR3 region is CASSEYQGLTGELFF. The CDR3 DNA reads as TGTGCCAGCAGTGAATATCAGGGGCTGACCGGGGAGCTGTTTTTT. Full variable domain (remainder filled in from reference TRBV25-1 and TRBJ2-2): EADIYQTPRYLVIGTGKKITLECSQTMGHDKMYWYQQDPGMELHLIHYSYGVNSTEKGDLSSESTVSRIRTEHFPLTLESARPSHTSQYLCASSEYQGLTGELFFGEGSRLTVL.